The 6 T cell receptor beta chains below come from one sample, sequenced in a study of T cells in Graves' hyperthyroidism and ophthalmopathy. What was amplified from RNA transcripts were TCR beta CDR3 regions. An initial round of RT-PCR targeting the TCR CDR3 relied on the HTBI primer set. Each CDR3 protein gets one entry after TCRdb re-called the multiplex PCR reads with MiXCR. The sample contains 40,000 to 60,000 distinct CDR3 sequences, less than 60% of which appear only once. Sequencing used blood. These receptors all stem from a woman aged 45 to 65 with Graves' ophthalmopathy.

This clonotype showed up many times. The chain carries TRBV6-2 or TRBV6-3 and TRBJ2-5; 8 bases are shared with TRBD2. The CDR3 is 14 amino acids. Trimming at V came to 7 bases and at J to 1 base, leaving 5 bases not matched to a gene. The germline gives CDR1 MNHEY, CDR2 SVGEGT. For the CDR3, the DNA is TGTGCCAGCACTCCGGGGGGGGCCCAAGAGACCCAGTACTTC. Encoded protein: CASTPGGAQETQYF.

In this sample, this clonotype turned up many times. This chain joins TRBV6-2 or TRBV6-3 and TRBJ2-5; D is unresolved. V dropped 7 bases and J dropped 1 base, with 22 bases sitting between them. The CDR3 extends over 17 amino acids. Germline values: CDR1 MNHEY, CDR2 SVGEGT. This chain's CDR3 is CASTQGIAAISQETQYF. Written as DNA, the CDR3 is TGTGCCAGCACCCAAGGTATTGCTGCCATTTCCCAAGAGACCCAGTACTTC.

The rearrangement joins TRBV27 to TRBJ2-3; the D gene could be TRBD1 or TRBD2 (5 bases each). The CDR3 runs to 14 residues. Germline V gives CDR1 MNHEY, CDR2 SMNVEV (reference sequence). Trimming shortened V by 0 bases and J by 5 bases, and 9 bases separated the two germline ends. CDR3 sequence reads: CASSLSGDGDTQYF. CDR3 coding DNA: TGTGCCAGCAGTTTATCGGGGGATGGAGATACGCAGTATTTT.

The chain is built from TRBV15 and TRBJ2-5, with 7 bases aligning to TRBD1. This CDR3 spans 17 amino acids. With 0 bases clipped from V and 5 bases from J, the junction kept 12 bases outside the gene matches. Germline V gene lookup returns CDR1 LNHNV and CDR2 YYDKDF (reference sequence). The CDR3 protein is CATSRDARGDSHETQYF. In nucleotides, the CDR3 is TGTGCCACCAGCAGAGATGCGAGAGGGGACAGCCATGAGACCCAGTACTTC. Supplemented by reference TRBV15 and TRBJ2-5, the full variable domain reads DAMVIQNPRYQVTQFGKPVTLSCSQTLNHNVMYWYQQKSSQAPKLLFHYYDKDFNNEADTPDNFQSRRPNTSFCFLDIRSPGLGDTAMYLCATSRDARGDSHETQYFGPGTRLLVL.

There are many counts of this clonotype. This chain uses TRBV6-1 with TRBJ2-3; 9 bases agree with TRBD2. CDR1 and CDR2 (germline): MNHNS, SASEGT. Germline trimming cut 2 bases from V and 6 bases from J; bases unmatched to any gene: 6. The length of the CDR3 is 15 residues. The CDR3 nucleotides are TGTGCCAGCAGTGAAACCGGCGGGGGGGGGGATACGCAGTATTTT. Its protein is CASSETGGGGDTQYF.

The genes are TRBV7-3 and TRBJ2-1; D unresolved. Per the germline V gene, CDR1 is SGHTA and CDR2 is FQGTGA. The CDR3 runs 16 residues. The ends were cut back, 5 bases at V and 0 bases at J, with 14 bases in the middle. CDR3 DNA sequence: TGTGCCAGCAGCCCCTTCCCACTGTGCTCCTACAATGAGCAGTTCTTC. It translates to CASSPFPLCSYNEQFF. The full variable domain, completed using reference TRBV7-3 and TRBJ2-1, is GAGVSQTPSNKVTEKGKYVELRCDPISGHTALYWYRQSLGQGPEFLIYFQGTGAADDSGLPNDRFFAVRPEGSVSTLKIQRTERGDSAVYLCASSPFPLCSYNEQFFGPGTRLTVL.